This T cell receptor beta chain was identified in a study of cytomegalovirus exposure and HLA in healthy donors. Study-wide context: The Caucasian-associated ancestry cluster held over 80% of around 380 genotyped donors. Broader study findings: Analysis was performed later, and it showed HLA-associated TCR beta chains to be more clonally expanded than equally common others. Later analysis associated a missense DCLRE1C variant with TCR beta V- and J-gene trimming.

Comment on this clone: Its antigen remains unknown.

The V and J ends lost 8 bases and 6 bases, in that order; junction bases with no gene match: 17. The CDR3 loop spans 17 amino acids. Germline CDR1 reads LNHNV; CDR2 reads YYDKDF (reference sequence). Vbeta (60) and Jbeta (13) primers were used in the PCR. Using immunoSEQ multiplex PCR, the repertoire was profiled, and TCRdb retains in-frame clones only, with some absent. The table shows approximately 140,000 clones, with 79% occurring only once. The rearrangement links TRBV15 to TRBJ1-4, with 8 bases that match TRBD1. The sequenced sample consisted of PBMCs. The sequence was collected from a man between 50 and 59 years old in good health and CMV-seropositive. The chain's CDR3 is CATQGAGSWYPDEKLFF. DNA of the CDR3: TGTGCCACCCAGGGGGCCGGGTCTTGGTATCCCGATGAAAAACTGTTTTTT.